The 9 T cell receptor beta chains below all came from one sample that was sequenced in a study of cytomegalovirus exposure and HLA in healthy donors. Primers included in the PCR were 60 Vbeta and 13 Jbeta primers. The table came from immunoSEQ multiplex PCR; TCRdb's copy has only in-frame clones and leaves some out. The sample lists fewer than 110,000 clones; more than 70% were seen once. Sequences were obtained from PBMCs. The origin of the receptors is a man aged 25-45 years in good health and CMV-seronegative.

This clone was recorded once. The chain carries TRBV7-3 and TRBJ2-1; 9 bases map to TRBD2. The CDR3 loop spans 15 amino acids. J gave up 6 bases and V 8 bases, and 11 bases lay outside the gene matches. CDR1 SGHTA and CDR2 FQGTGA come from the germline V gene. The DNA of the CDR3 is TGTGCCAGCCGCGTGGGGGCGGGAGGGAGCAATGAGCAGTTCTTC. This encodes CASRVGAGGSNEQFF.

The V gene is TRBV6-1, the J gene TRBJ2-5, with D perhaps TRBD1 (5 bases). The better agreement between TRBJ2-7 and the DNA end casts doubt on the J call. Per the germline V gene, CDR1 is MNHNS and CDR2 is SASEGT. The CDR3 spans 13 residues. CDR3 bases: TGTGCCAGCGAAACCTCAGGGCACTACGAGCAGTACTTC. Translated: CASETSGHYEQYF.

This clone was seen a single time. The V and J genes are TRBV29-1 and TRBJ2-1; 7 nucleotides match TRBD2. V shed 8 bases and J 8 bases; nucleotides not matched to a gene: 12. The CDR3 covers 13 residues. The V gene's germline CDR1 is SQVTM and CDR2 ANQGSEA. CDR3 sequence: CSHQLAFHDEQFF. In nucleotides, the CDR3 is TGCAGCCATCAACTAGCGTTCCACGATGAGCAGTTCTTC.

The V and J genes are TRBV4-1 and TRBJ1-4; no clear D gene. Germline V CDR1 and CDR2: MGHRA, YSYEKL. V gave up 2 bases and J gave up 3 bases, with 10 bases separating them. The CDR3 runs 15 residues. The CDR3 DNA reads TGCGCCAGCAGCCAATCAAGAGGGTCTAATGAAAAACTGTTTTTT. Protein product: CASSQSRGSNEKLFF.

The CDR3 nucleotides are TGTGCCAGCAGCTCCGGCGGTGGGGGGAATGAGCAGTTCTTC. Its translation is CASSSGGGGNEQFF. V is TRBV7-3 and J is TRBJ2-1, with D perhaps matching TRBD2 (6 bases). The V gene lost 4 bases and the J gene lost 7 bases, with 14 bases spanning the gap. The germline V gene has CDR1 SGHTA and CDR2 FQGTGA. The CDR3 consists of 14 residues.

This chain links TRBV7-2 with TRBJ2-7; 9 bases fit TRBD2. Germline values: CDR1 SGHTA, CDR2 FQGNSA. J gave up 0 bases and V 0 bases, and 6 bases lay outside the gene matches. The CDR3 is 17 residues long. CDR3 sequence: CASSLARLAAPSYEQYF. Here the CDR3 DNA reads TGTGCCAGCAGCTTAGCGCGACTAGCGGCACCCTCCTACGAGCAGTACTTC.

This clone was counted between two and nine times. The genes are TRBV11-2 and TRBJ1-1; no clear D gene. The CDR3 has 13 amino acids. V was pared by 3 bases and J by 1 base, with 6 bases between. CDR1 and CDR2 from the germline V gene are SGHAT and FQNNGV. DNA of the CDR3: TGTGCCAGCAGCTTGGGGAGGAACACTGAAGCTTTCTTT. Its translation: CASSLGRNTEAFF. Combining the CDR3 with reference TRBV11-2 and TRBJ1-1 gives the whole variable domain EAGVAQSPRYKIIEKRQSVAFWCNPISGHATLYWYQQILGQGPKLLIQFQNNGVVDDSQLPKDRFSAERLKGVDSTLKIQPAKLEDSAVYLCASSLGRNTEAFFGQGTRLTVV.

The chain carries TRBV9 and TRBJ1-1; 7 nucleotides line up with TRBD1. Germline V CDR1 and CDR2: SGDLS, YYNGEE. V shed 0 bases, J shed 4 bases, and the junction held 12 bases outside the gene matches. The CDR3 has 17 amino acids. The CDR3 is CASSVGTGRGSSTEAFF. CDR3 bases: TGTGCCAGCAGCGTAGGGACAGGTAGAGGTTCAAGCACTGAAGCTTTCTTT.

V gene TRBV27 combines with J gene TRBJ2-7; 11 nucleotides line up with TRBD2. V dropped 5 bases and J dropped 11; count of bases not matched to a gene: 11. This CDR3 contains 14 residues. Germline V CDR1 and CDR2: MNHEY, SMNVEV (reference sequence). CDR3 in DNA: TGTGCCAGCAGTCAGACTAGCGGGACGCCCCTGAAGTACTTC. Its translation: CASSQTSGTPLKYF.